A selection of T cell receptor beta chains follows, all from one sample in a study of molecular identifiers for immune sequencing clone quantification. TCRdb called the PCR reads again in MiXCR, with one record for every CDR3 protein. This sample yields roughly 100,000 distinct CDR3 sequences, of which around 30% are seen a single time; approximately 10% belongs to the top ten. The sequenced sample was naive CD8+ T cells from blood, with Jurkat cell RNA spiked in. Receptors were obtained from a human donor in good health. Some libraries in this study had Jurkat cell RNA spiked in. The CDR3 runs from the conserved cysteine through the conserved F or W. A D gene is named only where the DNA matches it firmly. Not every row has a clone size; where given, it reads once, few, many or a size class.

j_gene,abundance,v_gene,d_gene,len,CDR3nt,CDR3aa
TRBJ1-6,NA,TRBV28,TRBD1,17,TGTGCCAGCAGTCGGGACAGCCCGGGGTTTTATAATTCACCCCTCCACTTT,CASSRDSPGFYNSPLHF
TRBJ2-1,NA,TRBV7-9,NA,15,TGTGCCAGCAGCTTAATAGAGGGAGCTTACTATGAGCTGTTCTTC,CASSLIEGAYYELFF
TRBJ2-3,few,TRBV4-2,NA,16,TGTGCCAGCAGCCAAGCCAGCGGGTATAGCACAGATACGCAGTATTTT,CASSQASGYSTDTQYF
TRBJ1-1,many,TRBV7-2,NA,13,TGTGCCAGCAGCCCCCCGGGGGACACTGAAGCTTTCTTT,CASSPPGDTEAFF
TRBJ2-5,few,TRBV5-6,TRBD1,16,TGTGCCAGCAGCTTGGAGCCCGGGACAGGACGAGAGACCCAGTACTTC,CASSLEPGTGRETQYF
TRBJ2-3,many,TRBV7-2,NA,16,TGTGCCAGCAGCTTAATAGGTCGGGGAAACACAGATACGCAGTATTTT,CASSLIGRGNTDTQYF
TRBJ1-3,once,TRBV25-1,NA,16,TGTGCCAGCAGTGAATTATGGGGACCCTCTGGAAGCACCATATATTTT,CASSELWGPSGSTIYF
TRBJ2-6,NA,TRBV20-1,TRBD1,16,TGCAGTGCCAGGGACAGTCTTCACTCTGGGGCCAACGTCCTGACTTTC,CSARDSLHSGANVLTF
TRBJ2-7,many,TRBV28,NA,14,TGTGCCAGCAGTTCCCCCGGGGGCGGCTACGAGCAGTACTTC,CASSSPGGGYEQYF
TRBJ2-7,few,TRBV5-6,NA,14,TGTGCCAGCAGCCTCCAGCGGGCCCTCCACGAGCAGTACTTC,CASSLQRALHEQYF
TRBJ2-1,NA,TRBV6-5,TRBD1,16,TGTGCCAGCAGTTACTCGACAGGGGGCACCTACAATGAGCAGTTCTTC,CASSYSTGGTYNEQFF
TRBJ2-7,NA,TRBV7-8,NA,15,TGTGCCAGCAGCCTTGCGGGGACCCCGGGTTACGAGCAGTACTTC,CASSLAGTPGYEQYF
TRBJ2-5,many,TRBV28,TRBD2,18,TGTGCCAGCAGTAACCCCCGGACTAGCGGGAGGGCCTCAGAGACCCAGTACTTC,CASSNPRTSGRASETQYF
TRBJ2-7,many,TRBV28,NA,15,TGTGCCAGCAGCCCGACAGGGGAGGGGGCCTACGAGCAGTACTTC,CASSPTGEGAYEQYF
TRBJ2-3,NA,TRBV27,TRBD1,16,TGTGCCAGCGGTCATCCGGGACAGGGGTTGTCAGATATGCAGTATTTT,CASGHPGQGLSDMQYF
TRBJ2-1,many,TRBV24-1,NA,14,TGTGCCACCAGTGATTCGCTAAGGGACAATGAGCAGTTCTTC,CATSDSLRDNEQFF
TRBJ2-1,many,TRBV7-9,NA,15,TGTGCCAGCAGCTTCCTGTCAGCGGTTTACAATGAGCAGTTCTTC,CASSFLSAVYNEQFF
TRBJ2-5,few,TRBV5-8,TRBD2,14,TGTGCCGCAGGGACTAGCGGGTACCAAGAGACCCAGTACTTC,CAAGTSGYQETQYF
TRBJ2-7,many,TRBV28,NA,13,TGTGCCAGCAGTTTCCTCTCCGGCTACGAGCAGTACTTC,CASSFLSGYEQYF
TRBJ1-1,NA,TRBV7-9,NA,16,TGTGTCAGCAGCGTACCTCTTCAGGGTGGGGACACTGAAGCTTTCTTT,CVSSVPLQGGDTEAFF
TRBJ2-1,NA,TRBV29-1,NA,14,TGCAGCGATTCCCCTTTTGGCCAGCCCAATGAGCAGTTCTTC,CSDSPFGQPNEQFF
TRBJ1-1,NA,TRBV28,NA,12,TGTGCCGGTAAGACAGGCTACACTGAAGCTTTCTTT,CAGKTGYTEAFF
TRBJ1-5,many,TRBV5-5,NA,15,TGTGCCAGCAGCCTTGGCCGCACTGACAATCAGCCCCAGCATTTT,CASSLGRTDNQPQHF
TRBJ2-3,NA,TRBV12-3/TRBV12-4,NA,13,TGTGCCAGCAGTATCGGACAGCCAGATACGCAGTATTTT,CASSIGQPDTQYF
TRBJ2-7,NA,TRBV9,NA,14,TGTGCCAGCAGCGGGGGAGTAGCGCCCCACGAGCAGTACTTC,CASSGGVAPHEQYF
TRBJ2-7,many,TRBV4-2,NA,12,TGTGCCAGCAGCCAAGGGGGCTACGAGCAGTACTTC,CASSQGGYEQYF
TRBJ2-1,NA,TRBV19,NA,12,TGTGCCAGTAGTATGGATTACAATGAGCAGTTCTTC,CASSMDYNEQFF
TRBJ1-5,many,TRBV7-8,NA,14,TGTGCCAGCAGCTTAGGTAGGCCCAATCAGCCCCAGCATTTT,CASSLGRPNQPQHF
TRBJ2-3,many,TRBV7-2,NA,14,TGTGCCAGCAGCTTTCGGGTGGCCACAGATACGCAGTATTTT,CASSFRVATDTQYF